This T cell receptor beta chain was recovered during a study of molecular identifiers for immune sequencing clone quantification. Regarding the study as a whole: Clones with over 20 RNA copies captured over 97% of effector molecules but under 1% of naive ones.

Sorted naive CD8 T cells, roughly 19,000 to 1,100,000, were sequenced from 10%, 30% or 50% RNA. V trimming: 4 bases; J trimming: 6 bases; junction bases outside the gene matches: 9. Per germline, CDR1 LGHNT and CDR2 FRNRAP. The CDR3 consists of 16 residues. In its sample, this clonotype was seen a few times. Its antigen is as yet unknown. TCRdb analysed the PCR reads with MiXCR anew, one entry per CDR3 protein. The sample carries a few hundred thousand distinct CDR3 sequences, roughly 24% recorded once. The rearrangement joins TRBV12-5 to TRBJ2-1; TRBD2 aligns across 10 bases. The sample consisted of naive CD8+ T cells from blood, with Jurkat cell RNA spiked in. The subset denotes: FACS-sorted CD8+CD4-CCR7+CD45RA+ naive T cells. The TCR comes from a human donor in good health. Some libraries in this study had Jurkat cell RNA spiked in. For the CDR3, the DNA is TGTGCTAGTGGTTCGTTACTAGCGGGAAGTTCCAATGAGCAGTTCTTC. Protein sequence: CASGSLLAGSSNEQFF.